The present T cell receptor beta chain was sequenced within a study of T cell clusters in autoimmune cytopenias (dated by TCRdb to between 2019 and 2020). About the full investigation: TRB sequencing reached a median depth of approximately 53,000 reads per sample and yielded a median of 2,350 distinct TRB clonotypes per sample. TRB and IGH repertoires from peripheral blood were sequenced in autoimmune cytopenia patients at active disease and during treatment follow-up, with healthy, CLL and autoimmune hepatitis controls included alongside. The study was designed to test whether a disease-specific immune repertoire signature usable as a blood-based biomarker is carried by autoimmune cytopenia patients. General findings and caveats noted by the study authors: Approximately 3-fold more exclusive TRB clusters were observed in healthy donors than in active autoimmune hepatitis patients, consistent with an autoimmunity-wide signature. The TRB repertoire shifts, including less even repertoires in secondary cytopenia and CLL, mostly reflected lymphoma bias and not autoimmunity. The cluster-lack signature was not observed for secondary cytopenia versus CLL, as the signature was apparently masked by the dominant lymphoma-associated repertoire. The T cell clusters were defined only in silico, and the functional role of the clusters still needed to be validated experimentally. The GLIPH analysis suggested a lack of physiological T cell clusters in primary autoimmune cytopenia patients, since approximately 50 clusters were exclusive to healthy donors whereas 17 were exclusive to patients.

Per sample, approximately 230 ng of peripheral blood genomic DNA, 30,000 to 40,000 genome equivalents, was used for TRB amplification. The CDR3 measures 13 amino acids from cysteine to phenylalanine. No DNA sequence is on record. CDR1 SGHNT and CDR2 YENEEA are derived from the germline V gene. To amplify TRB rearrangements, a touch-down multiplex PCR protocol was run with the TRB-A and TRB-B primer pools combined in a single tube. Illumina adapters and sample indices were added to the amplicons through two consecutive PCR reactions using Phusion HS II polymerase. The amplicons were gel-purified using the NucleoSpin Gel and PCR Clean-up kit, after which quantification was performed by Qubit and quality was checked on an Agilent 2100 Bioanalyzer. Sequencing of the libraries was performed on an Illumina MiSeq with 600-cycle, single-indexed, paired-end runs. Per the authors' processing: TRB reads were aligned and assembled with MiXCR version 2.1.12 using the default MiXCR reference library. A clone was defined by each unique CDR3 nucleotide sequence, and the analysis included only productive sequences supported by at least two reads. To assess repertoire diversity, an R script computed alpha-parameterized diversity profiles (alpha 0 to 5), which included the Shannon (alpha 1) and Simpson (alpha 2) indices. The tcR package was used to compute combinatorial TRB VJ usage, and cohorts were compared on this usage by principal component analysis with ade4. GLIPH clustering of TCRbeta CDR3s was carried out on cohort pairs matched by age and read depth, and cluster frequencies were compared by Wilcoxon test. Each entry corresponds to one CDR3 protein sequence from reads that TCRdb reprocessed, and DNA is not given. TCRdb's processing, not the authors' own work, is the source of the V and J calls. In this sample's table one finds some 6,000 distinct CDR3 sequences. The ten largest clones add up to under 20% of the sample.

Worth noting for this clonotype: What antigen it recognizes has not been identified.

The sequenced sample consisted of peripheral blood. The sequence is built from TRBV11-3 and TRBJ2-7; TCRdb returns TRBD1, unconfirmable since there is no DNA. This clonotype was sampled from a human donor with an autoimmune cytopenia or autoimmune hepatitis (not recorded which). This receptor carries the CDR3 CASKKDRAYEQYF.